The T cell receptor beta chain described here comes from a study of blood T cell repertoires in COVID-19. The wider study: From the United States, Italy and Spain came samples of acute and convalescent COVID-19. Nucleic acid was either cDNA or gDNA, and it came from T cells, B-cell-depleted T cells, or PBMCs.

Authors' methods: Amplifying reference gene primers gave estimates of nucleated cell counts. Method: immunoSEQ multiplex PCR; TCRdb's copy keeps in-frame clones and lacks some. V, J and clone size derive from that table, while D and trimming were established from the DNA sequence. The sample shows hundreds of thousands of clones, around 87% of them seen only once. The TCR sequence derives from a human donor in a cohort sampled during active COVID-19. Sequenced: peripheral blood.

This chain's CDR3 is CATSDRNSGSGETQYF. CDR3 coding DNA: TGTGCCACCAGTGATCGGAATAGCGGGAGCGGAGAGACCCAGTACTTC. The chain recombines TRBV24-1 with TRBJ2-5, with TRBD2 matching over 9 bases. The CDR3 contains 16 residues. Per the germline V gene, CDR1 is KGHDR and CDR2 is SFDVKD. J lost 4 bases, V lost 3 bases, and 8 bases had no gene match.